A selection of T cell receptor beta chains follows, all from one sample in a study of beta chain features in type 1 diabetes. Assay used: immunoSEQ multiplex PCR; TCRdb lists only in-frame clones, some missing. Of some 700,000 clones listed, roughly 12% are singletons. The source material was naive CD4+ T cells from blood. The receptors were gathered from a man aged 18-30 years with type 1 diabetes. Both conserved end residues are part of each CDR3. Each record gives: clone size, D gene, J gene, V gene, CDR3 protein, CDR3 DNA. D genes are given only for firm matches. Not every row has a clone size; where given, it reads once, few, many or a size class.

>NA|NA|TRBJ2-5|TRBV6-5
CASTGQNQETQYF
TGTGCCAGCACCGGACAAAACCAAGAGACCCAGTACTTC
>few|NA|TRBJ1-4|TRBV9
CASSVGVLNEKLFF
TGTGCCAGCAGCGTAGGGGTGCTTAATGAAAAACTGTTTTTT
>few|NA|TRBJ2-7|TRBV25-1
CASSPRTYPSYEQYF
TGTGCCAGCAGTCCAAGGACCTACCCCTCCTACGAGCAGTACTTC
>few|TRBD1|TRBJ2-7|TRBV18
CASSPRQGWDEQYF
TGTGCCAGCTCACCGCGACAGGGGTGGGACGAGCAGTACTTC
>NA|NA|TRBJ2-7|TRBV6-5
CASRQSRTGYEQYF
TGTGCCAGCAGACAAAGCCGGACGGGCTACGAGCAGTACTTC
>few|NA|TRBJ1-1|TRBV7-9
CASSDDSRQPTMNTEAFF
TGTGCCAGCAGCGACGACTCGAGACAGCCGACCATGAACACTGAAGCTTTCTTT
>few|NA|TRBJ2-1|TRBV10-3
CAISDSRVDNEQFF
TGTGCCATCAGTGACAGCCGGGTGGACAATGAGCAGTTCTTC
>NA|TRBD1|TRBJ1-2|TRBV10-3
CAAGRDSSMYTF
TGTGCCGCCGGGCGGGACAGTTCTATGTACACCTTC
>NA|NA|TRBJ2-3|TRBV7-8
CASSLEGGQDTQYF
TGTGCCAGCAGCTTAGAGGGGGGGCAGGATACGCAGTATTTT
>NA|NA|TRBJ1-2|TRBV28
CASAGEGAADYGYTF
TGTGCCAGCGCCGGAGAAGGGGCGGCGGACTATGGCTACACCTTC
>NA|NA|TRBJ2-3|TRBV4-1
CASSQDGLSGDGQYF
TGCGCCAGCAGCCAAGACGGTTTGAGCGGTGATGGGCAGTATTTT
>NA|TRBD2|TRBJ2-2|TRBV29-1
CSVVREGTGELFF
TGCAGCGTTGTAAGGGAGGGGACCGGGGAGCTGTTTTTT
>NA|TRBD1|TRBJ1-1|TRBV6-6
CASSYPRQGLNTEAFF
TGTGCCAGCAGTTATCCCCGACAGGGATTGAACACTGAAGCTTTCTTT
>NA|TRBD1|TRBJ2-7|TRBV11-2
CASSFSGDRAYEQYF
TGTGCCAGCAGCTTTTCAGGGGACAGGGCCTACGAGCAGTACTTC
>NA|TRBD1|TRBJ2-3|TRBV5-1
CASSPGTADTQYF
TGCGCCAGCAGCCCAGGGACAGCAGATACGCAGTATTTT
>few|NA|TRBJ1-2|TRBV6-1
CASSGIYGYTF
TGTGCCAGCAGTGGGATCTATGGCTACACCTTC
>few|TRBD1|TRBJ1-5|TRBV7-2
CASSQMGQAQHF
TGTGCCAGCAGCCAGATGGGACAGGCCCAGCATTTT
>few|TRBD1|TRBJ1-2|TRBV7-9
CASRTGTDNYGYTF
TGTGCCAGCAGGACTGGGACAGATAACTATGGCTACACCTTC
>NA|NA|TRBJ1-2|TRBV9
CASSVESYGYTF
TGTGCCAGCAGCGTAGAATCCTATGGCTACACCTTC
>few|NA|TRBJ2-1|TRBV7-8
CASSLLQGRSNEQFF
TGTGCCAGCAGCTTGCTACAGGGGAGGTCAAATGAGCAGTTCTTC
>NA|NA|TRBJ2-7|TRBV21-1
CASPPRVSYEQYF
TGTGCCAGTCCCCCTAGGGTCTCCTACGAGCAGTACTTC
>few|TRBD1|TRBJ2-5|TRBV5-1
CASSLGTAQEAQYF
TGCGCCAGCAGCCTAGGGACAGCCCAAGAGGCCCAGTACTTC
>few|NA|TRBJ2-3|TRBV9
CASSVIAGTDTQYF
TGTGCCAGCAGCGTAATAGCGGGCACAGATACGCAGTATTTT
>NA|NA|TRBJ1-2|TRBV28
CASSYPRGRDEGYTF
TGTGCCAGCAGTTATCCCCGTGGGAGGGACGAAGGCTACACCTTC
>NA|NA|TRBJ1-2|TRBV19
CASRTDKYGYTF
TGTGCCAGTAGGACAGATAAGTATGGCTACACCTTC
>few|NA|TRBJ1-1|TRBV25-1
CASTNNTEAFF
TGTGCCAGCACAAACAACACTGAAGCTTTCTTT
>few|NA|TRBJ2-5|TRBV4-1
CASSQDDPSAGGQETQYF
TGCGCCAGCAGCCAAGATGACCCTAGCGCTGGGGGCCAAGAGACCCAGTACTTC
>few|NA|TRBJ2-3|TRBV2
CASRTDTDTQYF
TGTGCCAGCAGGACCGACACAGATACGCAGTATTTT
>NA|NA|TRBJ2-7|TRBV6-6
CASSRTSDEQYF
TGTGCCAGCAGCCGGACGTCGGACGAGCAGTACTTC